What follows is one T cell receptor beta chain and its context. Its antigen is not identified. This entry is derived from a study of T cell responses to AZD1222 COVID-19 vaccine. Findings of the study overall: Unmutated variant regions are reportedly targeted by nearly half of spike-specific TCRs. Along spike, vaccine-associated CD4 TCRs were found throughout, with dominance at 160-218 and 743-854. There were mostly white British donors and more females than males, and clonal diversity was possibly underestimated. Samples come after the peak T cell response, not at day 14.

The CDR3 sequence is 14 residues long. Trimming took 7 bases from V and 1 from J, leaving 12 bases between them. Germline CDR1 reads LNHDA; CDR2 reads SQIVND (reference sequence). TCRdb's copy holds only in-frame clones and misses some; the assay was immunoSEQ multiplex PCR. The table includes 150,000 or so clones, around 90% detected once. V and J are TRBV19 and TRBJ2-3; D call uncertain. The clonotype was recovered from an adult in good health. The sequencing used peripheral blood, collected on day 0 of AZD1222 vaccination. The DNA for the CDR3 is TGTGCCAGTAATAGACTTGGAGGCACAGATACGCAGTATTTT. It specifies CASNRLGGTDTQYF.